This entry lists 17 T cell receptor beta chains sequenced from one sample in a study of Graves' ophthalmopathy and Graves' hyperthyroidism. Scientists amplified the TCR beta CDR3 regions from RNA transcripts. First-round RT-PCR relied on HTBI primers, and a second-round multiplex PCR came next. TCRdb re-called the multiplex PCR reads with MiXCR, one entry per CDR3 protein. The data hold over 150,000 distinct CDR3 sequences, with more than 30% observed a single time. The specimen was peripheral blood. The receptors come from a woman aged 40 to 55 with Graves' ophthalmopathy.

The genes are TRBV24-1 and TRBJ1-1; 11 bases fit TRBD1. After removal of 9 bases from V and 11 bases from J, the junction contained 7 bases not matched to a gene. Germline V CDR1 and CDR2: KGHDR, SFDVKD. The CDR3 length is 12 residues. CDR3 DNA sequence: TGTGCCACCCTCCGGGACAGGGGGGTCGCTTTCTTT. Amino acid sequence: CATLRDRGVAFF.

The chain carries TRBV2 and TRBJ2-7, with D possibly matching TRBD1 (6 bases). Trimming cost V 8 bases and J 2 bases, with 16 bases left between them. The length of the CDR3 is 14 residues. Germline V gene lookup returns CDR1 SNHLY and CDR2 FYNNEI. The CDR3 bases are TGTGCCAGCCAGGGACAAGTATCGCCCTACGAGCAGTACTTC. This sequence encodes CASQGQVSPYEQYF.

The chain combines TRBV4-3 with TRBJ2-4, with 10 bases matching TRBD1. With V trimmed by 3 bases and J by 7 bases, 6 bases remained unmatched. In germline, CDR1 is LGHNA, CDR2 YSLEER. The CDR3 consists of 15 residues. The DNA for the CDR3 is TGCGCCAGCAGCCATACCAGGACAGGGGGGAACATTCAGTACTTC. This translates into CASSHTRTGGNIQYF.

In its sample, this clonotype was seen a few times. V and J are TRBV6-1 and TRBJ2-7; 7 nucleotides agree with TRBD1. Germline lookup yields CDR1 MNHNS and CDR2 SASEGT. This CDR3 has 13 residues. The V gene end was trimmed by 6 bases and the J gene end by 3 bases; junction bases not matched to a gene: 5. CDR3 loop: CASSVHRGYEQYF. The CDR3 DNA follows: TGTGCCAGCAGCGTGCACAGGGGCTACGAGCAGTACTTC.

The table lists this clonotype with many counts. This sequence joins TRBV6-5 and TRBJ1-5, with 7 bases lining up with TRBD1. The CDR3 totals 17 residues. Germline V CDR1 and CDR2: MNHEY, SVGAGI. Trimming removed 2 bases from V and 2 bases from J; junction bases left unmatched: 9. The CDR3: CASSYPTDRSRNQPQHF. The DNA for the CDR3 is TGTGCCAGCAGTTACCCCACGGACAGGTCGCGCAATCAGCCCCAGCATTTT.

V gene TRBV6-2 or TRBV6-3 combines with J gene TRBJ2-7; TRBD1 might be the D (5 bases). The V and J ends lost 2 bases and 0 bases respectively, with 17 bases between them. Germline V gene data show CDR1 as MNHEY and CDR2 as SVGEGT. The CDR3 has 17 amino acids. The CDR3 coding sequence is TGTGCCAGCAGTTACCCTTCAGGGTCCTTCCTCTCCTACGAGCAGTACTTC. Translated: CASSYPSGSFLSYEQYF.

This clonotype was recorded at least ten times. The rearrangement joins TRBV6-4 to TRBJ1-2, with a weak D call TRBD1 (6 bases). The germline V gene has CDR1 MRHNA and CDR2 SNTAGT. CDR3 length: 18 amino acids. The V gene lost 0 bases and the J gene lost 8 bases, with 25 bases spanning the gap. The CDR3 DNA follows: TGTGCCAGCAGTGACTCGAAAGGGGGGAGGGTTACAAATCCCGGCTACACCTTC. It encodes CASSDSKGGRVTNPGYTF.

The chain combines TRBV30 with TRBJ1-1, with D possibly TRBD1 on 6 matching bases. Trimming removed 4 bases at V and 5 bases at J, with 23 bases between. The CDR3 is 16 residues long. Looked up from germline, CDR1 is GTSNPN and CDR2 is SVGIG (reference sequence). The CDR3 region has the DNA TGTGCCTGGAAGGGGGTACCCGGAAAGGAGTGGACTGAAGCTTTCTTT. This gives the protein CAWKGVPGKEWTEAFF.

In its sample, this clonotype was seen many times. The chain employs TRBV19 and TRBJ2-7; the match to TRBD1 covers 11 bases. Unmatched junction bases numbered 9, after V lost 8 bases and J lost 6 bases. The CDR3 totals 14 residues. Germline V gives CDR1 LNHDA, CDR2 SQIVND (reference sequence). The chain's CDR3 is CASSVGQGASEQYF. CDR3 coding DNA: TGTGCCAGTTCTGTTGGACAGGGGGCCTCCGAGCAGTACTTC.

This clonotype was picked up many times. The chain joins TRBV11-1 to TRBJ2-7, with 9 nucleotides matching TRBD2. The germline V gene encodes CDR1 SGHAT and CDR2 FQDESV (reference sequence). Trimming took 3 bases from V and 0 from J; bases not matched to a gene: 3. This CDR3 has 15 amino acids. As DNA, the CDR3 is TGTGCCAGCAGCTTGGCTAGCGGGGCCTCCTACGAGCAGTACTTC. It yields the protein CASSLASGASYEQYF.

The CDR3 protein is CASSLYGAGNSGNTIYF. CDR3 bases: TGTGCCAGCAGTTTATATGGGGCAGGTAACTCTGGAAACACCATATATTTT. The chain carries TRBV27 and TRBJ1-3, with a tentative D call TRBD1 (5 bases). Germline values: CDR1 MNHEY, CDR2 SMNVEV (reference sequence). The CDR3 has 17 residues. With 1 base removed from V and 0 bases from J, the gap between germline ends came to 13 bases.

This clonotype was seen ten or more times. The CDR3 DNA reads as TGTGCCAGCGGGACAGGGGGCAACGGGGAGCTGTTTTTT. Translating gives CASGTGGNGELFF. This rearrangement joins TRBV10-3 to TRBJ2-2; 12 bases line up with TRBD1. Per germline, CDR1 ENHRY and CDR2 SYGVKD. V lost 10 bases to trimming and J lost 7 bases; unmatched junction nucleotides: 4. The CDR3 runs to 13 residues.

In its sample, this clonotype was seen many times. The chain combines TRBV12-3 or TRBV12-4 with TRBJ1-1, with TRBD1 matching over 8 bases. The CDR3 consists of 13 residues. J was trimmed by 5 bases and V by 6 bases; bases with no gene match: 5. The CDR3 region has the DNA TGTGCCAGCAGCCGGGACAGGAATACTGAAGCTTTCTTT. Translation gives CASSRDRNTEAFF.

The chain combines TRBV25-1 with TRBJ1-5; the D gene is possibly TRBD1 (6 bases). CDR1 is MGHDK, CDR2 SYGVNS, per germline. Trimming stripped 4 bases from V and 4 bases from J, with 14 bases between. This CDR3 comprises 15 residues. This CDR3 is CASSASGTPNQPQHF. The CDR3 DNA follows: TGTGCCAGCAGTGCTTCCGGGACACCGAATCAGCCCCAGCATTTT.

The table lists this clonotype with many counts. The rearrangement joins TRBV28 to TRBJ2-7, with a tentative D call TRBD2 (6 bases). V was shortened by 4 bases and J by 0 bases, with 13 bases between the two germline ends. Looked up from germline, CDR1 is MDHEN and CDR2 is SYDVKM. This CDR3 comprises 15 residues. The DNA of the CDR3 is TGTGCCAGCAGTTCCGCCGGGGGAGACTCCTACGAGCAGTACTTC. Amino acids: CASSSAGGDSYEQYF.

This clonotype was seen once. The V and J genes are TRBV19 and TRBJ2-7, with D perhaps TRBD2 (5 bases). The CDR3 runs to 14 residues. Germline lookup yields CDR1 LNHDA and CDR2 SQIVND (reference sequence). V lost 9 bases and J lost 2, with 17 bases in between. CDR3 in DNA: TGTGCCAGCGGCCCAGGACTCAAAACCTACGAGCAGTACTTC. Amino acid sequence: CASGPGLKTYEQYF.

This clonotype was seen repeatedly, ten times or more. This rearrangement joins TRBV11-2 to TRBJ2-5, with 12 bases identical to TRBD2. Germline V gene sequence: CDR1 SGHAT, CDR2 FQNNGV. CDR3 size: 14 residues. Losses at the gene ends were 4 bases for V and 4 bases for J; bases not matched to a gene: 1. The CDR3, as DNA: TGTGCCAGCAGCTCGACTAGCGGGGGAGAGACCCAGTACTTC. Protein: CASSSTSGGETQYF.